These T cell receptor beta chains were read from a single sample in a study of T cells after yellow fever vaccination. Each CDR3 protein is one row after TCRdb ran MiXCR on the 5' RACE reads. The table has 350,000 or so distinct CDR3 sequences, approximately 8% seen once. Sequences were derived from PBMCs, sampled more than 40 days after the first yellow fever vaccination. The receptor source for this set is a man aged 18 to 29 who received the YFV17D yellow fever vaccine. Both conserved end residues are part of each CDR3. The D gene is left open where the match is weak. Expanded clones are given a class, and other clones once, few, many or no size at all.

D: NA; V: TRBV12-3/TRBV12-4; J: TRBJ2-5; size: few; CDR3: CASSLEGWGETQYF; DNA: TGTGCCAGCAGTTTAGAGGGCTGGGGAGAGACCCAGTACTTC
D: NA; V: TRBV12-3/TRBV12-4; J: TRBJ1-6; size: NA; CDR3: CASSFGGSELNSPLHF; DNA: TGTGCCAGCAGTTTCGGTGGCAGTGAGTTAAATTCACCCCTCCACTTT
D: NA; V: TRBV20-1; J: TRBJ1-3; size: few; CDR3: CSARGLRDDSGNTIYF; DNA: TGCAGTGCTAGAGGCCTCCGGGACGACTCTGGAAACACCATATATTTT
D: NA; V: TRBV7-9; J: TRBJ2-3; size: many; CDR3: CASSVDGTSTDTQYF; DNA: TGTGCCAGCAGCGTAGACGGCACTAGCACAGATACGCAGTATTTT
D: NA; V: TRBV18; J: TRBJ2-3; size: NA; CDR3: CASSRSGTDTQYF; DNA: TGTGCCAGCTCACGTTCCGGGACAGATACGCAGTATTTT
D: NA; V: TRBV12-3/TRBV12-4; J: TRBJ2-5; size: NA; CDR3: CASSLALYVPGETQYF; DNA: TGTGCCAGCAGTTTAGCTCTATATGTCCCCGGAGAGACCCAGTACTTC
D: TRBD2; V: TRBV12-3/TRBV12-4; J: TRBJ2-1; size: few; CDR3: CASSRSGGDSYNEQFF; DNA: TGTGCCAGCAGTCGTAGCGGGGGAGACTCCTACAATGAGCAGTTCTTC
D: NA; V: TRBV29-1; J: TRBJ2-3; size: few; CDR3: CSFGTLFTDTQYF; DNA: TGCAGCTTTGGGACACTCTTCACAGATACGCAGTATTTT
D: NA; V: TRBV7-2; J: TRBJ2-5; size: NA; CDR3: CASSWASRETQYF; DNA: TGTGCCAGCAGCTGGGCTAGCCGCGAGACCCAGTACTTC
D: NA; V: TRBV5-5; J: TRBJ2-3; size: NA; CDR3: CASSFRWASQYF; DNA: TGTGCCAGCAGCTTCCGTTGGGCTTCGCAGTATTTT
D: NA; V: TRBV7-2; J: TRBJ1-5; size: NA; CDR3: CASSSRSGNQPQHF; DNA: TGTGCCAGCAGCTCCAGGTCGGGGAATCAGCCCCAGCATTTT
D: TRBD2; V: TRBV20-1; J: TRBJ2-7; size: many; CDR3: CSARGTSVNYEQYF; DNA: TGCAGTGCTAGAGGGACTAGCGTAAATTACGAGCAGTACTTC
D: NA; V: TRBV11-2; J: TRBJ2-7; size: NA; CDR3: CASGSLSGYEQYF; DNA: TGTGCCAGCGGATCTTTATCAGGGTACGAGCAGTACTTC
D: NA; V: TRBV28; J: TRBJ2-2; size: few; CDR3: CASRTGQITGELFF; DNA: TGTGCCAGCAGGACTGGACAGATCACCGGGGAGCTGTTTTTT
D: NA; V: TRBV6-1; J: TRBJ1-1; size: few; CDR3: CASRQQGTNTEAFF; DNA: TGTGCCAGCAGGCAACAGGGAACGAACACTGAAGCTTTCTTT
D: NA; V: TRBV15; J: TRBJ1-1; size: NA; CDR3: CATSEGRNWLTAFF; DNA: TGTGCCACCAGCGAGGGTCGGAACTGGTTAACAGCTTTCTTT
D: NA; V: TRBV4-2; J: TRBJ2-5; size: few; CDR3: CASSQAGHHQETQYF; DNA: TGTGCCAGCAGCCAAGCGGGGCACCATCAAGAGACCCAGTACTTC
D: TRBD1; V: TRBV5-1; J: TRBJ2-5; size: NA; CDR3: CASSWTGPQETQYF; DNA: TGCGCCAGCAGCTGGACAGGACCACAAGAGACCCAGTACTTC
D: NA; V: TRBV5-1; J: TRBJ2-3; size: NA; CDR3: CASSLGVGSPDTQYF; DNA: TGCGCCAGCAGCTTGGGCGTAGGTTCCCCAGATACGCAGTATTTT
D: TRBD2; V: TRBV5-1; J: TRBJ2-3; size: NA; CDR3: CASSLGTSITDTQYF; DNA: TGCGCCAGCAGCTTGGGGACTAGCATTACAGATACGCAGTATTTT
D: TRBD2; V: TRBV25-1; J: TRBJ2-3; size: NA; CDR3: CASSDPLAGSTDTQYF; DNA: TGTGCCAGCAGTGATCCCCTAGCGGGGTCCACAGATACGCAGTATTTT
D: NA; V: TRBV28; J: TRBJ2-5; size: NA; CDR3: CASSFGGWETQYF; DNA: TGTGCCAGCAGTTTTGGTGGTTGGGAGACCCAGTACTTC
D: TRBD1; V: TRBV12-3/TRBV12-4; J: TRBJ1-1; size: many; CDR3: CASTNTGVRAEAFF; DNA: TGTGCCAGCACCAACACAGGGGTTCGGGCTGAAGCTTTCTTT
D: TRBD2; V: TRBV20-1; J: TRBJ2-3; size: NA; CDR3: CSAPTSGGPSATQYF; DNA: TGCAGTGCTCCCACTAGCGGGGGACCCTCAGCTACGCAGTATTTT
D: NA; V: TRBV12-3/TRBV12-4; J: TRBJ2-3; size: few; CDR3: CASTHPPQGSTDTQYF; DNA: TGTGCCAGCACCCACCCACCGCAGGGAAGCACAGATACGCAGTATTTT
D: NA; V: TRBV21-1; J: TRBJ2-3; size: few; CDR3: CASSRRTASTDTQYF; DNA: TGTGCCAGCAGCAGAAGGACGGCCAGCACAGATACGCAGTATTTT
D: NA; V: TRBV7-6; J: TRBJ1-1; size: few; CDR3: CASSLRPTRDRPKEAFF; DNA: TGTGCCAGCAGCCTTAGACCCACTAGGGACCGCCCCAAAGAAGCTTTCTTT
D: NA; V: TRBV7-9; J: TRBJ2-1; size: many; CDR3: CASVEIRTSYNEQFF; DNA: TGTGCCAGCGTGGAAATCAGAACCTCCTACAATGAGCAGTTCTTC
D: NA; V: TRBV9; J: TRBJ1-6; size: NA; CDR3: CASSVGGRPANSPLHF; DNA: TGTGCCAGCAGCGTAGGGGGCAGGCCGGCCAATTCACCCCTCCACTTT
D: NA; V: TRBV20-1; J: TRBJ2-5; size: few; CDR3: CSARWETQYF; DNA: TGCAGTGCTAGATGGGAGACCCAGTACTTC
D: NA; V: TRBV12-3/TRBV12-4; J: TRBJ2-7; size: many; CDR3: CASSRRGLATYEQYF; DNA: TGTGCCAGCTCCCGACGAGGGTTAGCCACCTACGAGCAGTACTTC
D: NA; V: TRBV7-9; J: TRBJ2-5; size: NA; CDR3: CASSAIVGVSETQYF; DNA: TGTGCCAGCAGCGCGATTGTCGGGGTGAGCGAGACCCAGTACTTC
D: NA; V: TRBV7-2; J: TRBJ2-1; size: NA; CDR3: CASSLVWGNEQFF; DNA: TGTGCCAGCAGCTTAGTTTGGGGTAATGAGCAGTTCTTC
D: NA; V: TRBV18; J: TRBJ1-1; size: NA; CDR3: CASSRRTGSTEAFF; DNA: TGTGCCAGCTCACGACGCACAGGGTCCACTGAAGCTTTCTTT
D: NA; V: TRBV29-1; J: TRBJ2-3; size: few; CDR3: CSVDGGPTDTQYF; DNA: TGCAGCGTTGACGGGGGGCCCACAGATACGCAGTATTTT
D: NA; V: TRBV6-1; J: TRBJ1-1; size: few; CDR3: CASSEVGNTEAFF; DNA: TGTGCCAGCAGTGAAGTCGGGAACACTGAAGCTTTCTTT
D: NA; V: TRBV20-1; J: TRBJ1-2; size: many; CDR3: CSARGGGGGYTF; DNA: TGCAGTGCTAGAGGGGGTGGGGGCGGCTACACCTTC
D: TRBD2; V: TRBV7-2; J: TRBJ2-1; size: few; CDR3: CASSSFRGLAGEGEQFF; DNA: TGTGCCAGCAGCTCATTTCGGGGGCTAGCGGGGGAGGGTGAGCAGTTCTTC
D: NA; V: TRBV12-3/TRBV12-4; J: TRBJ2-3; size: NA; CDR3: CASSLGDLSTDTQYF; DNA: TGTGCCAGCAGCTTAGGGGACTTAAGCACAGATACGCAGTATTTT
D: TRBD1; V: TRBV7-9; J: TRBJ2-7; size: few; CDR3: CASSKPGGEQYF; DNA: TGTGCCAGCAGCAAACCAGGGGGCGAGCAGTACTTC
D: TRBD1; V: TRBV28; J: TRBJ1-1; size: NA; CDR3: CASSLEGQGENTEAFF; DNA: TGTGCCAGCAGTTTAGAGGGACAGGGGGAAAACACTGAAGCTTTCTTT
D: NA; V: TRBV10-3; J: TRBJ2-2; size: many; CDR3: CAITGTYTGELFF; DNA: TGTGCCATCACAGGGACCTACACCGGGGAGCTGTTTTTT
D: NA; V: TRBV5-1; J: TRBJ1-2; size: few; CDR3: CASSLNRAAGYGYTF; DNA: TGCGCCAGCAGCTTGAACAGGGCGGCAGGCTATGGCTACACCTTC
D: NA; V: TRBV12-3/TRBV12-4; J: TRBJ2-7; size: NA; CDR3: CATTTGVSYEQYF; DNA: TGTGCCACCACAACGGGGGTTTCCTACGAGCAGTACTTC
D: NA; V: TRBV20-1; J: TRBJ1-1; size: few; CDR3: CSARRAGGYTEAFF; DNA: TGCAGTGCCAGACGGGCCGGGGGCTACACTGAAGCTTTCTTT
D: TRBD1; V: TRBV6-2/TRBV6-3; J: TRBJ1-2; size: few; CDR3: CASSYRRGQGSRGYTF; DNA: TGTGCCAGCAGTTACAGACGGGGACAGGGATCGCGTGGCTACACCTTC
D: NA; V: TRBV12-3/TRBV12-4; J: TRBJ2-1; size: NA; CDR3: CASSFRQFNEQFF; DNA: TGTGCCAGCAGTTTTCGACAGTTCAATGAGCAGTTCTTC
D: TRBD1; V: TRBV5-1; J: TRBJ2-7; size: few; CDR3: CASSQTGFEQYF; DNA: TGCGCCAGCAGCCAGACAGGGTTCGAGCAGTACTTC
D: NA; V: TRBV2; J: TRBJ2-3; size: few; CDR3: CASIQSGTDTQYF; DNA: TGTGCCAGCATCCAGAGCGGCACAGATACGCAGTATTTT
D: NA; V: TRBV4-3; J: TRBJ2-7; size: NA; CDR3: CASSQDASGPEQYF; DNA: TGCGCCAGCAGCCAAGACGCATCGGGCCCCGAGCAGTACTTC
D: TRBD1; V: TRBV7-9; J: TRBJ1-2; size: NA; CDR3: CASSTMDRKHGYTF; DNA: TGTGCCAGCAGCACGATGGACAGGAAACATGGCTACACCTTC
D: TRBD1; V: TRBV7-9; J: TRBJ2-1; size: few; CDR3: CASSFSWTGGFGEQFF; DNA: TGTGCCAGCAGCTTCTCTTGGACAGGGGGCTTTGGGGAGCAGTTCTTC
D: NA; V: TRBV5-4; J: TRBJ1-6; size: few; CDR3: CASSLKVGDSPLHF; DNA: TGTGCCAGCAGCTTAAAAGTGGGCGATTCACCCCTCCACTTT
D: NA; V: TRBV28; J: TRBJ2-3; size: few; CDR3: CASSLQVGRDTQYF; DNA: TGTGCCAGCAGTTTACAAGTGGGAAGAGATACGCAGTATTTT
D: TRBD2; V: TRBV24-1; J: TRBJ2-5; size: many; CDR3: CATSGEGAGGQETQYF; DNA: TGTGCCACCAGTGGTGAAGGAGCGGGGGGCCAAGAGACCCAGTACTTC